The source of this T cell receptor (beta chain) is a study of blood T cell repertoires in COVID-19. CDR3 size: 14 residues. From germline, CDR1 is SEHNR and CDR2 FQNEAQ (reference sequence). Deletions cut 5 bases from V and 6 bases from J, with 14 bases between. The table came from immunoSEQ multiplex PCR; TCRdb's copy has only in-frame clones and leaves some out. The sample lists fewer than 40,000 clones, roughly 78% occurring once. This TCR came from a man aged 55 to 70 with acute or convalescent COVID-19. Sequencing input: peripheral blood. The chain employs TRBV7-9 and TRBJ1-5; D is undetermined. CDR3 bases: TGTGCCAGCAGCCCCCCGGGAGCAGGTCAGCCCCAGCATTTT. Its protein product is CASSPPGAGQPQHF.